This section outlines one T cell receptor beta chain sequence together with its context. The V end lost 4 bases, the J end lost 6 bases, and 18 bases lay between the germline ends. Germline CDR1 reads MNHEY; CDR2 reads SVGAGI. This CDR3 contains 15 residues. The data are from a study of control samples from healthy donors and cancer patients. Data came from immunoSEQ multiplex PCR; TCRdb stores just in-frame clones and leaves some out. The sample lists some 71,000 clones, about nine tenths seen once, with about a fifth in the top ten. The origin of this receptor is a man aged 55-75 years with lung cancer. This chain joins TRBV6-5 and TRBJ1-2; unclear D gene. The material sequenced was PBMCs. CDR3 coding DNA: TGTGCCAGCAGTTGGCGGTACGTAAGAGAGGATGGCTACACCTTC. Translation gives CASSWRYVREDGYTF.